Shown below are 26 T cell receptor beta chains from a single sample sequenced in a study of CD8+CD57+ T cells in acquired aplastic anemia. Both TCR beta VDJ combination and CDR3 sequence profiling were carried out. Genomic DNA was the template for this profiling. TCRdb re-called the reads with MiXCR, one entry per CDR3 protein. This repertoire shows 150,000 to 200,000 distinct CDR3 sequences, less than 60% found once; its top ten account for more than 0.85%. Patients who underwent sequencing had shown CD8+CD57+ cell expansion by flow cytometry. Sequencing was carried out using sorted CD4+, CD8+, or CD8+CD57+ T cells (not recorded which) from PBMCs. The receptors were sampled from a human donor with aplastic anemia.

At least ten counts were recorded for this clonotype. V usage is TRBV6-1 and J usage is TRBJ1-5; the D is unclear. The CDR3 extends over 13 amino acids. Trimming removed 10 bases from V and 0 bases from J, with 10 bases in between. Per the germline V gene, CDR1 is MNHNS and CDR2 is SASEGT. CDR3 DNA sequence: TGTGCCACCTCGTTGGGTAGCAATCAGCCCCAGCATTTT. Translating gives CATSLGSNQPQHF.

At least ten counts were recorded for this clonotype. The J gene is TRBJ2-7, the V gene TRBV6-1, with 8 bases aligning to TRBD1. From germline, CDR1 is MNHNS and CDR2 SASEGT. The V and J ends lost 5 bases and 0 bases, in that order; junction bases with no gene match: 6. This CDR3 region has 15 residues. The CDR3 nucleotides read TGTGCCAGCAGTCCCCGGGACAGGAGCTCCTACGAGCAGTACTTC. This encodes CASSPRDRSSYEQYF.

This chain uses TRBV10-2 with TRBJ1-5; maybe TRBD1 (5 bases). Trimming took off 8 bases at V and 5 bases at J, with 7 bases between the two ends. Germline V gene sequence: CDR1 WSHSY, CDR2 SAAADI. The CDR3 spans 11 residues. The CDR3 DNA reads as TGCGCCAGCGGGGGGGATCAGCCCCAGCATTTT. Protein product: CASGGDQPQHF.

This clonotype occurred many times. This chain uses TRBV12-3 or TRBV12-4 with TRBJ2-7; D uncertain. Deletions cut 4 bases from V and 3 bases from J, with 4 bases between. This CDR3 is built from 11 residues. The CDR3 DNA sequence: TGTGCCAGCAGTTCGGGCTACGAGCAGTACTTC. Amino acid sequence: CASSSGYEQYF.

The J gene is TRBJ1-2, the V gene TRBV19; 11 positions agree with TRBD1. The CDR3 runs to 15 residues. Looked up from germline, CDR1 is LNHDA and CDR2 is SQIVND (reference sequence). Losses at the gene ends were 5 bases for V and 4 bases for J; bases not matched to a gene: 6. The CDR3 is CASSGQGAGIYGYTF. For the CDR3, the DNA is TGTGCCAGTAGTGGACAGGGGGCTGGGATCTATGGCTACACCTTC.

About this clonotype: Just one base apart from a much larger clone, this may be a read error. The V and J genes are TRBV5-1 and TRBJ1-5, with a tentative D call TRBD1 (6 bases). This CDR3 has 14 amino acids. CDR1 and CDR2 from the germline V gene are SGHRS and YFSETQ. CDR3 coding DNA: TGCGCCAGCAGCGACCGAGGGGGAGACCAGCCCCAGCGTTTT. Its protein is CASSDRGGDQPQRF.

This clonotype was detected many times. The CDR3 loop reads CASSPGGGENEQFF. The CDR3 DNA is TGTGCCAGCAGCCCAGGGGGCGGCGAAAATGAGCAGTTCTTC. The chain employs TRBV7-9 and TRBJ2-1; 8 bases fit TRBD1. The CDR3 has 14 residues. Germline V CDR1 and CDR2: SEHNR, FQNEAQ (reference sequence). Trimming removed 5 bases from V and 7 bases from J; junction bases left unmatched: 7. Supplemented by reference TRBV7-9 and TRBJ2-1, the full variable domain reads DTGVSQNPRHKITKRGQNVTFRCDPISEHNRLYWYRQTLGQGPEFLTYFQNEAQLEKSRLLSDRFSAERPKGSFSTLEIQRTEQGDSAMYLCASSPGGGENEQFFGPGTRLTVL.

A note on this clonotype: A much larger clone sits a single nucleotide away, making a read error possible. The chain links TRBV4-2 to TRBJ1-1; D is uncertain. The CDR3 is made up of 15 amino acids. Germline V gene data show CDR1 as LGHNA and CDR2 as YNFKEQ. The CDR3 protein is CACSQDRVALRGAFF. The CDR3 DNA reads as TGTGCCTGCAGCCAAGATCGTGTGGCTTTGCGGGGAGCTTTCTTT.

This clonotype showed up many times. The rearrangement uses TRBV6-1 and TRBJ2-3; 9 positions match TRBD1. Trimming took 7 bases from V and 3 from J; bases not matched to a gene: 8. The CDR3 is 15 residues long. Germline values: CDR1 MNHNS, CDR2 SASEGT. CDR3 region: CASIRGQGSTDTQYF. The CDR3 DNA is TGTGCCAGCATTCGGGGACAGGGTAGTACAGATACGCAGTATTTT.

The CDR3 spells CATPKNPGPPYEQYF. Here the CDR3 DNA reads TGTGCCACCCCAAAGAATCCGGGGCCCCCCTACGAGCAGTACTTC. This chain uses TRBV2 with TRBJ2-7, with D possibly being TRBD1 or TRBD2 (5 bases each). This CDR3 has 15 amino acids. Trimming took 10 bases from V and 2 from J, leaving 21 bases between them. Germline assignment: CDR1 SNHLY and CDR2 FYNNEI.

This clonotype showed up many times. CDR3 amino acids: CATSDPLDGYTF. CDR3 coding DNA: TGTGCCACCAGTGATCCCCTAGATGGCTACACCTTC. The chain uses TRBV24-1 and TRBJ1-2; D is ambiguous. V gave up 3 bases and J gave up 6 bases, with 7 bases separating them. This CDR3 has 12 amino acids. Germline V gives CDR1 KGHDR, CDR2 SFDVKD.

The chain is built from TRBV27 and TRBJ1-5; D remains unclear. This CDR3 is 13 amino acids long. V was pared by 5 bases and J by 11 bases, with 16 bases between. Germline CDR1 and CDR2: MNHEY and SMNVEV (reference sequence). The CDR3 here is CASSMNRFEAQHF. For the CDR3, the DNA is TGTGCCAGCAGTATGAACCGGTTCGAGGCCCAGCATTTT.

At least ten counts were recorded for this clonotype. The CDR3 region is CASSVAPGGEGYGYTF. The CDR3 bases are TGTGCCAGCAGCGTAGCCCCTGGGGGGGAAGGATATGGCTACACCTTC. This chain joins TRBV9 and TRBJ1-2; weak D call: TRBD1 (5 bases). The V gene lost 0 bases and the J gene lost 5 bases, with 17 bases spanning the gap. The CDR3 sequence is 16 residues long. Germline CDR1 and CDR2: SGDLS and YYNGEE.

A few counts support this clonotype. V is TRBV5-6 and J is TRBJ2-1, with 8 nucleotides matching TRBD1. The length of the CDR3 is 17 residues. Looked up from germline, CDR1 is SGHDT and CDR2 is YYEEEE. The J segment lost 12 bases and the V segment lost 4 bases, leaving 21 bases of the junction unmatched. In DNA form, the CDR3 reads TGTGCCAGCAGCCCCCCCCCGGACAGGGTTCGGCCTGGGGGGCAGTTCTTC. Its protein is CASSPPPDRVRPGGQFF.

This clonotype was detected ten times or more. The V and J genes are TRBV9 and TRBJ1-3; D unresolved. There are 14 residues in the CDR3. Germline-derived CDR1 and CDR2 are SGDLS and YYNGEE. The V and J ends lost 0 bases and 0 bases respectively, with 4 bases between them. As DNA, the CDR3 is TGTGCCAGCAGCGTAGACGACTCTGGAAACACCATATATTTT. It specifies CASSVDDSGNTIYF.

The chain recombines TRBV19 with TRBJ2-3; 9 bases are shared with TRBD2. This CDR3 has 15 amino acids. The germline CDR1 and CDR2 sequences are LNHDA and SQIVND (reference sequence). V shed 7 bases, J shed 0 bases, and the junction held 5 bases outside the gene matches. In DNA, the CDR3 is TGTGCCAGTACGCAGACTAGCGGAAGCACAGATACGCAGTATTTT. This encodes CASTQTSGSTDTQYF.

The sample holds many counts of this clonotype. The V call is TRBV6-1, the J call TRBJ1-6; 7 nucleotides align to TRBD1. The trim removed 2 bases at V and 2 bases at J, leaving 3 bases unmatched. This CDR3 has 16 amino acids. Germline values: CDR1 MNHNS, CDR2 SASEGT. CDR3 in DNA: TGTGCCAGCAGTGAAAGGGGGCAGACCTATAATTCACCCCTCCACTTT. This codes for CASSERGQTYNSPLHF.

This clonotype was seen many times. The chain links TRBV24-1 to TRBJ1-5, with a possible D match to TRBD1 (5 bases). The germline gives CDR1 KGHDR, CDR2 SFDVKD. There are 15 residues in the CDR3. Between the trimmed V and J ends, which lost 3 bases and 4 bases, there was a span of 12 bases. In nucleotides, the CDR3 is TGTGCCACCAGTGATGCTCTGGGGGGAAATCAGCCCCAGCATTTT. Its protein product is CATSDALGGNQPQHF.

This clonotype was picked up many times. The V and J genes are TRBV10-3 and TRBJ1-3, with D tentatively TRBD1 (5 bases). Trimming removed 4 bases at V and 6 bases at J, with 7 bases between. Germline assignment: CDR1 ENHRY and CDR2 SYGVKD. The CDR3 totals 12 residues. CDR3 sequence: CAISGQTNTIYF. CDR3 nucleotides: TGTGCCATCAGTGGACAGACAAACACCATATATTTT.

This clonotype appeared many times. The chain is built from TRBV20-1 and TRBJ2-1, with TRBD2 matching 12 bases. CDR1 and CDR2 (germline): DFQATT, SNEGSKA (reference sequence). V lost 4 bases and J lost 6; bases outside the gene matches: 1. The CDR3 covers 13 residues. The chain's CDR3 is CSAKLAGGNEQFF. CDR3 bases: TGCAGTGCTAAACTAGCGGGGGGCAATGAGCAGTTCTTC.

The rearrangement joins TRBV27 to TRBJ2-2; D uncertain. V gave up 7 bases and J gave up 1 base, with 13 bases separating them. This CDR3 comprises 15 residues. Germline CDR1 reads MNHEY; CDR2 reads SMNVEV (reference sequence). The CDR3 region has the DNA TGTGCCAGCACCCTGGTGATGGGGAACACCGGGGAGCTGTTTTTT. Protein: CASTLVMGNTGELFF.

This CDR3 reads CASSQGVRVEKLFF. The DNA for the CDR3 is TGTGCCAGCAGCCAAGGGGTGAGGGTGGAAAAACTGTTTTTT. This chain uses TRBV3-1 with TRBJ1-4; D remains ambiguous. The CDR3 is made up of 14 amino acids. Germline-derived CDR1 and CDR2 are LGHDT and YNNKEL (reference sequence). V was cut by 1 base and J by 8 bases, with 11 bases left in between.

This clonotype has at least ten counts. The chain recombines TRBV7-2 with TRBJ2-7; no firm D call. V lost 5 bases to trimming and J lost 7 bases, with 18 bases between them. Germline V gene sequence: CDR1 SGHTA, CDR2 FQGNSA. The CDR3 contains 14 residues. The CDR3 loop is CASSEGRKIGEQYF. As DNA, the CDR3 is TGTGCCAGCAGCGAAGGGCGTAAGATTGGGGAGCAGTACTTC.

This clonotype showed up many times. The chain uses TRBV9 and TRBJ2-7, with 14 nucleotides matching TRBD2. The CDR3 length is 15 residues. Looked up from germline, CDR1 is SGDLS and CDR2 is YYNGEE. J gave up 7 bases and V 3 bases, and 6 bases lay outside the gene matches. CDR3 residues: CASSATSGGAGEQYF. The CDR3 DNA reads TGTGCCAGCAGCGCGACTAGCGGGGGGGCGGGGGAGCAGTACTTC. Full variable domain (missing parts from reference TRBV9 and TRBJ2-7): DSGVTQTPKHLITATGQRVTLRCSPRSGDLSVYWYQQSLDQGLQFLIQYYNGEERAKGNILERFSAQQFPDLHSELNLSSLELGDSALYFCASSATSGGAGEQYFGPGTRLTVT.

This clonotype was observed a few times. The rearrangement links TRBV20-1 to TRBJ2-6, with D hard to call. With 4 bases removed from V and 3 bases from J, the gap between germline ends came to 10 bases. The CDR3 extends over 14 amino acids. Germline CDR1 and CDR2: DFQATT and SNEGSKA (reference sequence). CDR3 DNA: TGCAGTGCTACTAGGCCGGGTGGGGCCAACGTCCTGACTTTC. Translation: CSATRPGGANVLTF.

V and J are TRBV20-1 and TRBJ1-1, with D unclear. The CDR3 consists of 13 residues. Looked up from germline, CDR1 is DFQATT and CDR2 is SNEGSKA (reference sequence). Trimming pared 2 bases from V and 0 bases from J, leaving 7 bases between. CDR3 nucleotides: TGCAGTGCTAGAAACCTCATGAACACTGAAGCTTTCTTT. Residues: CSARNLMNTEAFF.